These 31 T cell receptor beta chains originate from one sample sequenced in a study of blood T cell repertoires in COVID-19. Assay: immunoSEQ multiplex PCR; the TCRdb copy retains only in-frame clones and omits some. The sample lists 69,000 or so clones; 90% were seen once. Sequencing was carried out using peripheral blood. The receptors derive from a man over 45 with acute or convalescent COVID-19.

DNA of the CDR3: TGCGCCAGCAGCCCTGGACAGGGAAAATGGAGCACTGAAGCTTTCTTT. As protein: CASSPGQGKWSTEAFF. The chain couples TRBV5-1 to TRBJ1-1, with 8 bases that match TRBD1. The length of the CDR3 is 16 residues. J lost 4 bases, V lost 4 bases, and 12 bases had no gene match. Germline-derived CDR1 and CDR2 are SGHRS and YFSETQ.

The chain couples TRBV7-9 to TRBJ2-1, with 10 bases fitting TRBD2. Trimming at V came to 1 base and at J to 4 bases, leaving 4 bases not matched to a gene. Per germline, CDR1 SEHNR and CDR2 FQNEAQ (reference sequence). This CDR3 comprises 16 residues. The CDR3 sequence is CASSLGGLAPYNEQFF. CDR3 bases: TGTGCCAGCAGCTTAGGGGGACTAGCGCCTTACAATGAGCAGTTCTTC.

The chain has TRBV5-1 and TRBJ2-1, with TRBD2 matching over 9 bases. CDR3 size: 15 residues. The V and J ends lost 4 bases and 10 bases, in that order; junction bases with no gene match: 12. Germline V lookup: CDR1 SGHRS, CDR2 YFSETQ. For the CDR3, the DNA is TGCGCCAGCAGCACCGTAGCGGGAGTTGGGAACGAGCAGTTCTTC. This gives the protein CASSTVAGVGNEQFF.

The CDR3 loop reads CAALTSGSSYEQYF. The CDR3 DNA reads TGTGCCGCCTTGACTAGCGGGAGTTCCTACGAGCAGTACTTC. The chain links TRBV10-3 to TRBJ2-7; TRBD2 matches at 12 bases. Germline CDR1 ENHRY, CDR2 SYGVKD. The CDR3 totals 14 residues. J gave up 1 base and V 11 bases, and 6 bases lay outside the gene matches.

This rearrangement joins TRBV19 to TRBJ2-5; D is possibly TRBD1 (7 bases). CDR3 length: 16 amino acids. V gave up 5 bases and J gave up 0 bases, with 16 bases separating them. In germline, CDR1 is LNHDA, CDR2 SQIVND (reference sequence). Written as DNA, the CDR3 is TGTGCCAGTAGTCCCAAGGGCAGGGGGGACCAAGAGACCCAGTACTTC. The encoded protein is CASSPKGRGDQETQYF.

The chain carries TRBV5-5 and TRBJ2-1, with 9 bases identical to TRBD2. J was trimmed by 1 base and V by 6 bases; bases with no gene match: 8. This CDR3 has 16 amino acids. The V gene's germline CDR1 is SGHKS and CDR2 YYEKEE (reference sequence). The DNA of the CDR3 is TGTGCCAGCACCCTTTTAGCGGGAGTGTCCTACAATGAGCAGTTCTTC. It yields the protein CASTLLAGVSYNEQFF.

The CDR3 reads CASSPPRSGGLLYGYTF. In DNA form, the CDR3 reads TGTGCCAGCTCACCACCCCGGAGCGGGGGTCTACTCTATGGCTACACCTTC. The V gene is TRBV18, the J gene TRBJ1-2, with a tentative D call TRBD1 (5 bases). CDR3 length: 17 residues. CDR1 KGHSH and CDR2 LQKENI come from the germline V gene. The germline V and J ends were trimmed by 0 bases and 4 bases, with 18 bases remaining between them.

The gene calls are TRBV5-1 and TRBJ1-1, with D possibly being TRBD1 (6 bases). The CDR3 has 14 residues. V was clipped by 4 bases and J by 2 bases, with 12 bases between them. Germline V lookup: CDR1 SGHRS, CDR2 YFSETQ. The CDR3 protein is CASSRVGGNTEAFF. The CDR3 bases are TGCGCCAGCAGCAGGGTAGGGGGAAACACTGAAGCTTTCTTT.

The CDR3 region is CASSGLVKETSGRCYEQFF. In DNA, the CDR3 is TGTGCCAGCAGCGGCTTAGTTAAAGAGACTAGCGGGAGGTGCTATGAGCAGTTCTTC. The rearrangement joins TRBV21-1 to TRBJ2-1; the table's D call, TRBD2, has no DNA check behind it. TRBV21-1 is tagged as a pseudogene. The CDR3 length is 19 residues.

CDR3 in DNA: TGTGCCAGCAGCTTGGTTATGGCCCATGATGAAAAACTGTTTTTT. Its protein is CASSLVMAHDEKLFF. The genes are TRBV5-6 and TRBJ1-4; D is unclear. The V gene lost 0 bases and the J gene lost 6 bases, with 12 bases spanning the gap. The CDR3 contains 15 residues. In germline, CDR1 is SGHDT, CDR2 YYEEEE. Combining the CDR3 with reference TRBV5-6 and TRBJ1-4 gives the whole variable domain DAGVTQSPTHLIKTRGQQVTLRCSPKSGHDTVSWYQQALGQGPQFIFQYYEEEERQRGNFPDRFSGHQFPNYSSELNVNALLLGDSALYLCASSLVMAHDEKLFFGSGTQLSVL.

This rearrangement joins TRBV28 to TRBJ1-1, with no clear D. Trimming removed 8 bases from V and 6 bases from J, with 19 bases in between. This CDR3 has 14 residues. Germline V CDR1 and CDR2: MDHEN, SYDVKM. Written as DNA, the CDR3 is TGTGCCAGCCCCCCCTCCAGAGGAAGCGCTGAAGCTTTCTTT. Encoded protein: CASPPSRGSAEAFF.

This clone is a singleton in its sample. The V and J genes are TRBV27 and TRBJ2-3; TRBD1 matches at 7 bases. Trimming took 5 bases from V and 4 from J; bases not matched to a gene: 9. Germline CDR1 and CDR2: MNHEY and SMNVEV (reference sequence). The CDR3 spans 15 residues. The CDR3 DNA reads TGTGCCAGCAGTCTCAGAGGGGGCGCCGCAGATACGCAGTATTTT. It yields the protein CASSLRGGAADTQYF.

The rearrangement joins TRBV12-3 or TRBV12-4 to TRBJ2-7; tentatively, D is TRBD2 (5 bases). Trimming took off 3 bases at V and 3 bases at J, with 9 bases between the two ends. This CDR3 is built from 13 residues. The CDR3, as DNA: TGTGCCAGCAGTTTGTCGGACTTCTACGAGCAGTACTTC. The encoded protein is CASSLSDFYEQYF.

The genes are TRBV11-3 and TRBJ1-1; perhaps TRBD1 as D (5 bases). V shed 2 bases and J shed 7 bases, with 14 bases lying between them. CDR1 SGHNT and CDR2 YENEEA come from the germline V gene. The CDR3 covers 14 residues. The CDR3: CASSLQSAGREAFF. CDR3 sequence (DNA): TGTGCCAGCAGCTTACAATCGGCGGGGCGTGAAGCTTTCTTT. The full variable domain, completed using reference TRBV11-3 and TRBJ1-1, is EAGVVQSPRYKIIEKKQPVAFWCNPISGHNTLYWYLQNLGQGPELLIRYENEEAVDDSQLPKDRFSAERLKGVDSTLKIQPAELGDSAVYLCASSLQSAGREAFFGQGTRLTVV.

This chain's CDR3 is CSVLLWRGGNTIYF. In nucleotides, the CDR3 is TGCAGCGTTCTTTTATGGAGGGGCGGAAACACCATATATTTT. This chain uses TRBV29-1 with TRBJ1-3; possible D gene TRBD1, 5 bases. CDR1 SQVTM and CDR2 ANQGSEA come from the germline V gene. Trimming removed 5 bases from V and 4 bases from J, with 15 bases in between. The CDR3 has 14 amino acids.

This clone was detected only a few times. The CDR3 region is CASSPGLAYNEQFF. In DNA, the CDR3 is TGTGCCAGCAGCCCGGGACTAGCCTACAATGAGCAGTTCTTC. The rearrangement uses TRBV13 and TRBJ2-1; 8 nucleotides agree with TRBD2. The CDR3 is 14 amino acids. Germline V gene data show CDR1 as PRHDT and CDR2 as FYEKMQ (reference sequence). V lost 5 bases to trimming and J lost 2 bases; unmatched junction nucleotides: 2.

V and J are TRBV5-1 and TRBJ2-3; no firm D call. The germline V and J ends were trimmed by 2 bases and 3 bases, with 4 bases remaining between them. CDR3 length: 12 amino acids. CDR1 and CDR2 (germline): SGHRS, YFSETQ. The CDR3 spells CASSLLTDTQYF. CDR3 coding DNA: TGCGCCAGCAGCTTACTTACAGATACGCAGTATTTT.

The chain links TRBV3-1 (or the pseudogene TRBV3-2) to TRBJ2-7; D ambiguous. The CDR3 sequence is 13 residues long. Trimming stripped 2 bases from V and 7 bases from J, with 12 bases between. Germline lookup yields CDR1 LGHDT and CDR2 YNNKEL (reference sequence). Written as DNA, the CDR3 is TGTGCCAGCAGCCAATTTCCTAGGTCAGAGCAGTACTTC. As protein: CASSQFPRSEQYF.

Here the CDR3 DNA reads TGTGCCAGCAGCAGTACCAGGGGCTACACAGATACGCAGTATTTT. This translates into CASSSTRGYTDTQYF. The V and J genes are TRBV5-6 and TRBJ2-3, with a tentative D call TRBD1 (6 bases). V lost 4 bases and J 2 bases, leaving 14 bases between the germline ends. This CDR3 region has 15 residues. Germline CDR1 reads SGHDT; CDR2 reads YYEEEE.

CDR3 nucleotides: TGTGCCAGTACCCCGACAGGGGGCCAAGGCTACACCTTC. Translating gives CASTPTGGQGYTF. The V call is TRBV19, the J call TRBJ1-2; 10 bases map to TRBD1. V was clipped by 7 bases and J by 8 bases; unmatched bases: 7. This CDR3 spans 13 amino acids. Germline loops: CDR1 LNHDA, CDR2 SQIVND (reference sequence).

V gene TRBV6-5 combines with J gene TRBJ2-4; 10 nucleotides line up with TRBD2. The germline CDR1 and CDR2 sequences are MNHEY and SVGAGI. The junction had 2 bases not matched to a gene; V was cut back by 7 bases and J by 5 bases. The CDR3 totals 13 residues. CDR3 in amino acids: CASKAGGENIQYF. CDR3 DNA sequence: TGTGCCAGCAAAGCGGGAGGGGAAAACATTCAGTACTTC.

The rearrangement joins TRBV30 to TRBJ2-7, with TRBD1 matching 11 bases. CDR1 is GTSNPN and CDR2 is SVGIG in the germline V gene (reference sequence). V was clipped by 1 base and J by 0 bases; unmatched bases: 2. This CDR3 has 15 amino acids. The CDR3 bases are TGTGCCTGGAGTGCCGGGACAGGGGGCTCCTACGAGCAGTACTTC. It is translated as CAWSAGTGGSYEQYF. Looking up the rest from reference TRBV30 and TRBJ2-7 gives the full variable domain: SQTIHQWPATLVQPVGSPLSLECTVEGTSNPNLYWYRQAAGRGLQLLFYSVGIGQISSEVPQNLSASRPQDRQFILSSKKLLLSDSGFYLCAWSAGTGGSYEQYFGPGTRLTVT.

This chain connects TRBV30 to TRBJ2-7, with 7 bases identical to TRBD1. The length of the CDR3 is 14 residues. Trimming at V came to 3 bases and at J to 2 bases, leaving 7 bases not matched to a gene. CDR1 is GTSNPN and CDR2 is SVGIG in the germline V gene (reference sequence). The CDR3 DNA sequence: TGTGCCTGGAGCAGAACAGGGGCTCCCTACGAGCAGTACTTC. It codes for CAWSRTGAPYEQYF.

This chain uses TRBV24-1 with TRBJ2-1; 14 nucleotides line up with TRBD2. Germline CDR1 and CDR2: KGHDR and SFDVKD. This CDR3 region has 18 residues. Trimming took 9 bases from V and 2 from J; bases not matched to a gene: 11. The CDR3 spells CATGRGTSGSGPYNEQFF. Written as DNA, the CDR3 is TGTGCCACCGGCAGGGGGACTAGCGGGAGTGGCCCCTACAATGAGCAGTTCTTC.

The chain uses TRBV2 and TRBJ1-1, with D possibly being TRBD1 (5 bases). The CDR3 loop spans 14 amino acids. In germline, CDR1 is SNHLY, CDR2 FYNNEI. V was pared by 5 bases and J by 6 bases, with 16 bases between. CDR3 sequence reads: CASSPRAPVAEAFF. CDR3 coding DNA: TGTGCCAGCAGTCCCAGGGCCCCGGTCGCTGAAGCTTTCTTT.

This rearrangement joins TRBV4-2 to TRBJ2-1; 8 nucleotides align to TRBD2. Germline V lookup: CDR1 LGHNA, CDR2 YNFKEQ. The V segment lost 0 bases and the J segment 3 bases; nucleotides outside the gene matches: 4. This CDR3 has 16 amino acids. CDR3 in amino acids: CASSQEALAVYNEQFF. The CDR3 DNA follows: TGTGCCAGCAGCCAAGAAGCACTAGCGGTCTACAATGAGCAGTTCTTC.

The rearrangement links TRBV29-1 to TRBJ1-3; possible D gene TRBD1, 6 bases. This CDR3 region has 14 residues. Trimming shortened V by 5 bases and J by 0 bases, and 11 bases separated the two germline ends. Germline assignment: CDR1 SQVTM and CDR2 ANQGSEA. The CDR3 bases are TGCAGCGTTTCGACAGGCTACTCTGGAAACACCATATATTTT. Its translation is CSVSTGYSGNTIYF.

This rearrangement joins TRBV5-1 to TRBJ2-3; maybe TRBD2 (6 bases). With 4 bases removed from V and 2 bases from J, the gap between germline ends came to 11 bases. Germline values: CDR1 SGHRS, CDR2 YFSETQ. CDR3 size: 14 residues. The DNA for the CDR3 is TGCGCCAGCAGCCTGGGGACTGACACAGATACGCAGTATTTT. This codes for CASSLGTDTDTQYF. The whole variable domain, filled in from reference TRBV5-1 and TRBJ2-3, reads KAGVTQTPRYLIKTRGQQVTLSCSPISGHRSVSWYQQTPGQGLQFLFEYFSETQRNKGNFPGRFSGRQFSNSRSEMNVSTLELGDSALYLCASSLGTDTDTQYFGPGTRLTVL.

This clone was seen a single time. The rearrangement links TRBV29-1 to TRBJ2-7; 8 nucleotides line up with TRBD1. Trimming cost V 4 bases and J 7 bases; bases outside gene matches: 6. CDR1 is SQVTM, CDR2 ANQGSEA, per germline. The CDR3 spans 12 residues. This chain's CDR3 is CSVGQGTSEQYF. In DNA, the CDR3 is TGCAGCGTTGGACAGGGGACGAGTGAGCAGTACTTC.

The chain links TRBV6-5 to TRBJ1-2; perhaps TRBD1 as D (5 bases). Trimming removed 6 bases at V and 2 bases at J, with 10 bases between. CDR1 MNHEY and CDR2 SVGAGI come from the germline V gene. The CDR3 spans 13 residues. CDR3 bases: TGTGCCAGCAGCCCGGACAAGAACTATGGCTACACCTTC. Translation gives CASSPDKNYGYTF.

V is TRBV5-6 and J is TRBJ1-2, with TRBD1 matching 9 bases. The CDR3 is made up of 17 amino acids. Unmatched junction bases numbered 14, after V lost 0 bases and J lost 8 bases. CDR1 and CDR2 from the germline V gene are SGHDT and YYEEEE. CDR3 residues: CASSLGYSGQGPWGYTF. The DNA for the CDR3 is TGTGCCAGCAGCTTGGGCTACTCGGGACAGGGCCCTTGGGGCTACACCTTC.